A selection of T cell receptor beta chains follows, all from one sample in a study of T-cell reconstitution after alpha-beta-depleted transplantation in children. Via MiXCR, TCRdb re-called the PCR reads, giving one row per CDR3 protein. The sample holds about 480,000 distinct CDR3 sequences, approximately 12% seen once. Sequencing was performed on PBMCs from the stem cell graft donor, taken from the stem cell graft. These receptors all come from a human donor who donated a stem cell graft to a child with combined immunodeficiency. CDR3s include the opening cysteine and the closing phenylalanine or tryptophan. The D gene is left open where the match is weak. Part of the rows lack a size; the others show once, few, many or a class for expanded clones.

V gene,J gene,clone size,D gene,CDR3 DNA,CDR3 protein
TRBV18,TRBJ2-1,-,-,TGTGCCAGCTCACCACGCGGCGGCCCGGGGGTTGAGCAGTTCTTC,CASSPRGGPGVEQFF
TRBV12-3/TRBV12-4,TRBJ1-2,many,-,TGTGCCAGCAGCACGACAGGCCCCACCGCGCTCTATGGCTACACCTTC,CASSTTGPTALYGYTF
TRBV11-2,TRBJ1-5,few,-,TGTGCCAGCAGCTCAGGGGACACAGAAAATCAGCCCCAGCATTTT,CASSSGDTENQPQHF
TRBV7-9,TRBJ1-1,-,-,TGTGCCAGCAGCGCGGACGGTGAAGCTTTCTTT,CASSADGEAFF
TRBV24-1,TRBJ2-1,many,-,TGTGCCACCAGTGATTCCGAGTTTAGGGGATCCTACAATGAGCAGTTCTTC,CATSDSEFRGSYNEQFF
TRBV12-3/TRBV12-4,TRBJ2-3,many,-,TGTGCCAGCACTTGGGGGAGAAGCACAGATACGCAGTATTTT,CASTWGRSTDTQYF
TRBV24-1,TRBJ2-1,few,-,TGTGCCACCAGTGATTTAAGGTGGCAGGACGGTGAGCAGTTCTTC,CATSDLRWQDGEQFF
TRBV5-6,TRBJ2-1,many,-,TGTGCCAGCAGCTTGAAGTCCGAGCAGTTCTTC,CASSLKSEQFF
TRBV6-1,TRBJ2-5,few,TRBD1,TGTGCCAGCAGTGAAGGAACCGGGACAGGGGTTGAGACCCAGTACTTC,CASSEGTGTGVETQYF
TRBV9,TRBJ2-7,many,-,TGTGCCAGCAGCATGGGCCTCGCCTACGAGCAGTACTTC,CASSMGLAYEQYF
TRBV20-1,TRBJ2-3,-,-,TGCAGTGCCACCTCCGGGAGACTAGTGACAGATACGCAGTATTTT,CSATSGRLVTDTQYF
TRBV7-2,TRBJ1-2,-,TRBD1,TGTGCCAGCAGCTCTGGACAGGGCGTAAACTATGGCTACACCTTC,CASSSGQGVNYGYTF
TRBV18,TRBJ1-1,-,TRBD1,TGTGCCAGCTCACCTAACGGACAGGCTTCCACTGAAGCTTTCTTT,CASSPNGQASTEAFF
TRBV3-1,TRBJ1-1,few,-,TGTGCCAGCAGCCAAGCGCGGGAGGCTGAAGCTTTCTTT,CASSQAREAEAFF
TRBV5-1,TRBJ2-3,many,-,TGCGCCAGCAGCTTGGAGGGGGGCAGCACAGATACGCAGTATTTT,CASSLEGGSTDTQYF
TRBV11-2,TRBJ2-7,few,TRBD1,TGTGCCAGCAGCAGACACAGGGGCTCCAGCTCCTACGAGCAGTACTTC,CASSRHRGSSSYEQYF
TRBV24-1,TRBJ2-3,-,TRBD2,TGTGCCACCAGTGTAGCGGGAACCCTTTTTTCCACAGATACGCAGTATTTT,CATSVAGTLFSTDTQYF
TRBV5-1,TRBJ2-1,once,-,TGCGCCAGCATCTTGCCCGGAACGGGGACGGAGTTGACCGTCGAGCAGTTCTTC,CASILPGTGTELTVEQFF
TRBV7-9,TRBJ2-7,many,-,TGTGCCAGCAGCTTTGCAGGAGAATCTTACGAGCAGTACTTC,CASSFAGESYEQYF
TRBV10-1,TRBJ2-2,few,-,TGCGCCAGCAATTGGGGTAAAGACTACACCGGGGAGCTGTTTTTT,CASNWGKDYTGELFF
TRBV12-3/TRBV12-4,TRBJ1-6,many,-,TGTGCCAGCGGGACGAGTAATTCACCCCTCCACTTT,CASGTSNSPLHF
TRBV4-2,TRBJ1-3,few,-,TGTGCCAGCAGCCAGGAACGGGGAGCAAGAAACACCATATATTTT,CASSQERGARNTIYF
TRBV7-2,TRBJ2-2,-,-,TGTGCCAGCAGCTGGGGCGGGACCGGGGAGCTGTTTTTT,CASSWGGTGELFF
TRBV7-2,TRBJ2-3,many,-,TGTGCCAGCAGCTTAGTTTCTGGCACCGGGTTGGATACGCAGTATTTT,CASSLVSGTGLDTQYF
TRBV5-1,TRBJ1-1,-,-,TGCGCCAGCAGCTTGAGTCGGGCCGAAGCTTTCTTT,CASSLSRAEAFF